A single T cell receptor beta chain is shown here with its context. Its antigen is undetermined. The data were obtained in a study of cytomegalovirus exposure and HLA in healthy donors. The study, taken as a whole, reports: Later work associated roughly 17,000 TCR beta sequences with HLA alleles at 0.05 false discovery rate. A prior analysis recorded that most TCR beta V segments were productive about 87% or about 30% of the time. Other equally common chains were less clonally expanded than HLA-associated TCR beta chains, a later analysis showed.

It was with 60 Vbeta and 13 Jbeta primers that the PCR ran. Measured with immunoSEQ multiplex PCR; TCRdb has only the in-frame clones, and not every one. The data show 130,000 to 150,000 clones, 78% seen once. The CDR3 is 17 residues long. Germline V gene lookup returns CDR1 LNHNV and CDR2 YYDKDF (reference sequence). The V and J ends lost 1 base and 1 base, in that order; junction bases with no gene match: 5. The chain has TRBV15 and TRBJ1-1; 11 bases map to TRBD1. This sequence was found in a female donor in good health and CMV-seronegative. Sequenced: PBMCs. CDR3: CATSRAGTGGWNTEAFF. The CDR3 nucleotides read TGTGCCACCAGCAGAGCCGGGACAGGGGGGTGGAACACTGAAGCTTTCTTT.